This TCR beta chain was recorded in a study of T-cell reconstitution after alpha-beta-depleted transplantation in children. The CDR3 runs to 20 residues. The ends lost 2 bases at V and 0 bases at J; junction bases unmatched: 12. Per the germline V gene, CDR1 is MNHEY and CDR2 is SVGEGT. During its preparation, the TCRbeta library received unique molecular identifiers. TCRdb redid the calling of the PCR reads with MiXCR, one entry per CDR3 protein. This table holds about 220,000 distinct CDR3 sequences, roughly a sixth found once. The rearrangement uses TRBV6-2 or TRBV6-3 and TRBJ2-3; 12 bases fit TRBD1. This clonotype originated in a male patient aged 2-15 years who had a stem cell transplant for acute lymphoblastic leukemia, so the T cells may come from the graft donor. This specimen consisted of PBMCs, mostly from graft donor cells, obtained 360 days after TCRalphabeta/CD19-depleted stem cell transplant. DNA for the CDR3: TGTGCCAGCAGTTACCAACCCGGGACAGGGGGCAGAGGGAGCACAGATACGCAGTATTTT. Translation: CASSYQPGTGGRGSTDTQYF.